This entry features one TCR beta chain sequence. The specificity of this receptor is unknown. No qualities accompany the bases; no much larger clone lies one base away. The collaborating institutions used their own protocols to collect whole blood in K2EDTA tubes. For TCRbeta analysis, collaborator samples were shipped as frozen whole blood, as isolated PBMCs, or as DNA extracted from either sample type. The immunoSEQ Assay, a bias-controlled multiplex PCR, was used to amplify TCRbeta CDR3 regions from genomic DNA. From the authors' description of their analysis: The number of nucleated cells in each sample was estimated by amplification of reference gene primers within the assay. To quantify the absolute abundance of each unique TCRbeta CDR3 rearrangement, sequence reads were collapsed and filtered. For each sample, productive Simpson clonality was calculated as the square root of Simpson's diversity index over productive rearrangements. The table comes from immuneACCESS by way of TCRdb, which keeps in-frame sequences with V and J called. Part of the clones is missing from these tables; in studies checked, under half for an unresolved V gene and the rest for unknown reasons. V, J and clone size were drawn from that table, and D and trimming were deduced from the DNA. Here the sample has about 190,000 clones; around 87% occur a single time. The top ten hold about 0.59% of the sample.

Based on the germline V gene (reference sequence), the CDR1 and CDR2 sequences are SEHNR and FQNEAQ. V trim: 5 bases; J trim: 0 bases; unmatched bases: 6. Including cysteine and phenylalanine, the CDR3 has 18 amino acids. Only the CDR3 portion is preserved as DNA: 54 bases, with reading frame beginning at the first base. This sample was included in a study of blood T cell repertoires in COVID-19 (dated by TCRdb to 2020 to 2021). Regarding the complete study: Samples covering the acute and convalescent phases of COVID-19 were provided by collaborators in the United States, Italy and Spain. The prospective study material was composed of cDNA or gDNA derived from T cells, B-cell-depleted T cells, or PBMCs. The dataset comprised deeply sampled blood TCRbeta repertoires from subjects exposed to, actively infected with, or recovered from COVID-19. The repertoires were released in a freely available public database intended as a resource for research on the immune response to SARS-CoV-2. The samples were drawn from two sources: the first 160 participants of the ongoing ImmuneRACE study, and 1,254 subjects contributed by 6 global collaborators. Sample metadata almost always included a de-identified subject ID, COVID-19 status, age in years and sex. HLA class I and class II types, where available, came from metadata supplied by the sample provider rather than from assay-based typing.

Overall study outcomes, separate from this receptor: Clinical and demographic metadata were provided uncurated, with the amount varying by source and participant.

This clonotype originated in a man aged 50-59 years with acute or convalescent COVID-19. What was sequenced was peripheral blood. The chain is assembled from TRBV7-9 and TRBJ2-1, with 14 central nucleotides matching TRBD2. The CDR3 loop reads CASSPRTSGGNSYNEQFF. In nucleotide form, the sequence is TGTGCCAGCAGCCCTCGGACTAGCGGGGGGAACTCCTACAATGAGCAGTTCTTC.